The T cell receptor (beta chain) described here comes from a study of cytomegalovirus exposure and HLA in healthy donors (dated by TCRdb to 2016 to 2017). Looking at the study overall: An earlier analysis of approximately 590 of the donors reported 250 to 300 Gb of sequence data and some 120 million unique TCR beta sequences from some 180 million T cells. The later analysis used no new phenotypic data to find candidate immune exposures, relying instead on TCR beta sequences and their occurrence across donors. Genome-wide SNP genotypes for about 60% of the roughly 670 donors were used in a later genetic analysis, which treated that subset as a discovery cohort. A separate validation cohort of roughly 130 different subjects was used in addition to the roughly 670-subject first cohort. Donor age, sex, ethnicity and CMV serostatus were compiled together with the repertoire data. Among the approximately 430 genotyped donors, around 81% belonged to the genetic ancestry cluster associated with self-reported Caucasian donors. An early release that covered some 640 HLA-typed donors contained about 300 gigabases of sequencing data and about 84 million unique TCR sequences. The study used immunosequencing to profile the T cell repertoires of more than 650 subjects and linked those repertoires to cytomegalovirus serostatus. Four or five DR-DQ haplotypes were handled as single units for association and clustering because linkage in the cohort was strong. The study was designed to test whether signatures of past pathogen exposure could be identified by cataloging public T cell receptors. High-throughput TCR immunosequencing, statistical association of individual TCRs with disease status, and machine learning were combined to predict cytomegalovirus infection status. HLA typing included class I and class II loci at four-digit resolution. A later analysis re-analyzed previously published TCR beta repertoires from several hundred donors and added high-resolution HLA genotyping to study TCR occurrence patterns. The number of typed donors differed by locus: about 620-640 for A, B, C, DRB1 and DQB1; 500 to 550 for DQA1; fewer than 610 for DPA1; and 400 to 480 for DPB1. All discovery cohort repertoires had been generated on a single sequencing platform. Among some 400 genotyped donors of the cohort, an average of approximately 240,000 unique TCR beta nucleotide sequences was sequenced per donor, of which about 20% were non-productive. In an earlier analysis of 500 to 650 of the donors, high-throughput TCR beta sequencing was used to judge whether each TCR beta V gene segment behaved as functional or pseudogenic. Study-wide conclusions, independent of this receptor: In a later analysis, the rate of TCR association differed among HLA loci, with DRB1 alleles having the most associated TCRs and HLA-C alleles having the fewest. The authors suggested that the approach could potentially be generalized to other disease states and immunological phenotypes. A later analysis found that most CMV-associated TCR beta chains appeared HLA-restricted, with HLA associations seemingly driven largely by CMV exposure. CMV serostatus was the only immune exposure information available for the cohort. According to a later analysis, parvovirus B19, influenza, CMV and Epstein-Barr virus appeared linked to several top co-occurrence clusters. Some IMGT-functional V segments, including TRBV6-2 and TRBV6-3, could not be told apart with the 87-base-pair reads, so those segments were excluded. Only TCR beta chains were sequenced in this cohort, and the absence of alpha or paired-chain data limited detectable features. At a false discovery rate of 0.05, a later analysis linked roughly 17,000 TCR beta sequences to specific HLA alleles. Broadly in line with IMGT annotations, most TCR beta V segments showed up in productive rearrangements about 90% or about 30% of the time in an earlier analysis of about 500 of the donors. In a later genetic analysis, fewer N-insertions in productive TCRs were reported among donors in an Asian-associated ancestry cluster than the roughly 640-donor mean. Because counts were too low, 15 to 20 rarely observed V segments, including chromosome 9 orphons, were excluded from the earlier analysis of under 650 of the donors. In both the original and validation cohorts, the classifier was reported to diagnose cytomegalovirus status with high specificity and sensitivity. V-gene and J-gene trimming of TCR beta chains was associated with a missense DCLRE1C variant in a later genetic analysis, and the association was replicated in an independent cohort. In the study, approximately 150 TCR beta chains were listed as associated with cytomegalovirus. HLA typing was unavailable for some donors at each locus, so association tests used only the typed subset. A cluster of highly shared sequence variants was judged likely to represent a technical artifact of the sequencing pipeline. In vitro tests confirmed that a few of the cytomegalovirus-associated TCR beta chains recognize cytomegalovirus antigens. Most TCR sequences were observed very rarely across donors, whereas some public TCRs were present in many individuals. Compared with equally common non-associated chains, HLA-associated TCR beta chains in a later analysis were more clonally expanded and had lower generation probabilities. Strong co-occurrence of HLA alleles, especially DR and DQ, made assigning TCR associations to individual alleles difficult. The presence/absence analyses assumed that sequencing depth was roughly uniform across donors, and that assumption may not be true. Linkage disequilibrium might explain the correlated functional status among segregating V segments, but an unknown experimental factor could not be ruled out. A further reported finding was that TCR beta sequences accurately predicted the HLA-A and HLA-B alleles for most subjects in the first cohort.

Receptor libraries were prepared by the immunoSEQ multiplex PCR assay. For the multiplex PCR, a mixture combining 60 forward primers for TCR Vbeta segments and 13 reverse primers for TCR Jbeta segments was used. The CDR3 region of rearranged TCR beta genes was amplified from genomic DNA by a multiplex PCR assay. Amplified TCR beta libraries were sequenced as 87-base-pair reads on the Illumina HiSeq System. Turning to the authors' computational methods: A later analysis tallied 75 million to 95 million unique TCR beta chains across the 600 to 700 repertoires, and about 12 million of those chains were shared by two or more donors. Raw reads were error-corrected and collapsed into unique sequences by a nearest-neighbor algorithm in which closely related sequences were merged to remove PCR and sequencing errors. To assign V, D and J gene segments, CDR3 sequences were aligned to IMGT reference sequences. For a sequence to be retained, a match of at least six nucleotides was required to both a V gene segment and a J gene segment. Rearrangements were called productive when the CDR3 lacked stop codons and stayed in frame with V and J; all others were non-productive. CDR3 was defined according to IMGT convention as the region running from the second conserved V-encoded cysteine to the conserved J-encoded phenylalanine. The earlier analysis of around 640 of the donors excluded sequences that lacked an unambiguous match to a single V gene segment. An earlier analysis of fewer than 650 of the donors classified V segments as functional when productive rearrangements were above 56.7% and as segregating when the standard deviation between donors was above 5%. To diagnose cytomegalovirus status from the catalog of TCR beta chain sequences, a statistical classification framework was built. In a later analysis, V and J genes were assigned by comparing TCR nucleotide sequences against IMGT/GENE-DB human TR gene sequences. In a later analysis, CDR3 sequences and most-parsimonious VDJ recombination scenarios were assigned using the TCRdist pipeline. In a later analysis, every TCR beta chain was defined by the combination of its CDR3 amino acid sequence and its V-gene family, and reads without a unique V-gene family were dropped. To address suspected cross-contamination and a sequencing artifact, a later analysis removed 450 to 700 highly shared, low-generation-probability nucleotide sequences. In a later analysis, a clonal expansion index was calculated for each public chain from normalized within-repertoire ranks of inferred template counts. A later analysis computed generation probabilities with a VDJ recombination model fitted to out-of-frame rearrangements, and checked the results against IGoR. A later analysis scored TCR-TCR, TCR-HLA and TCR-CMV co-occurrence with hypergeometric tests, applying a repertoire-size bias correction to TCR pairs. In a later analysis, false discovery rates were estimated by permuting HLA or CMV assignments 20 times. In a later analysis, co-occurring TCRs were grouped using DBSCAN, with TCRdist sequence similarity added in when clustering inside HLA-allele-positive subsets. For co-occurrence clustering, repertoires with fewer than 30,000 or more than 120,000 public chains were excluded, along with about five repertoires with anomalous nucleotide sharing. TCRdb carries this immuneACCESS record with in-frame sequences only. Its versions omit some clonotypes, under half of them owing to an unresolved V gene in the studies checked, with the rest unexplained. Clone size and the V and J calls come from that table; the DNA yielded D and trimming. In this sample the table shows 35,000 to 55,000 clones, around two thirds of which occur a single time. Roughly 8.9% of the sample comes from the top ten.

Of note for this clone: Its antigen specificity is not known. There are no base qualities to consult, and no much larger clone falls within one base.

The cohort consisted of more than 650 healthy bone marrow donors. All cohort members were sampled while nominally healthy, although unrecorded immune exposures were likely present. CMV serostatus was positive for 289 and negative for about half of the roughly 670 cohort members, and was not recorded for this donor. A peripheral blood sample was provided by each donor, and peripheral blood mononuclear cells were used for TCR beta sequencing. Genomic DNA extraction from the blood cell samples was performed with the Qiagen DNeasy Blood Extraction Kit. Unmatched junction bases come to 4, with V trimmed by 2 bases and J by 1 base. CDR1 GTSNPN and CDR2 SVGIG are derived from the germline V gene (reference sequence). The CDR3, cysteine through phenylalanine, is 14 amino acids long. CDR3 DNA only is kept here, 42 bases in frame from base 1.

The chain was built from TRBV30 and TRBJ1-1; TRBD1 lines up with 7 middle nucleotides. Sequenced material: PBMCs. The source is a human donor in good health. The DNA sequence is as follows: TGTGCCTGGAGTCCTCGACAGGGGAACACTGAAGCTTTCTTT. This translates into CAWSPRQGNTEAFF.